The entry that follows covers one T cell receptor (beta chain) sequence. This entry is derived from a study of blood T cell repertoires in COVID-19. Whole-study context: Sample material is recorded as cDNA or gDNA derived from T cells, B-cell-depleted T cells, or PBMCs.

This CDR3 spans 14 amino acids. CDR1 is MGHRA, CDR2 YSYEKL, per germline. The V gene end was trimmed by 1 base and the J gene end by 5 bases; junction bases not matched to a gene: 2. In the source study's methods: The assay estimated nucleated cells by amplifying reference gene primers. The repertoire was sequenced with immunoSEQ multiplex PCR; TCRdb's copy has only in-frame clones and lacks some. V and J calls and clone size come straight from that table; D and trimming were deduced from the DNA. The sample carries under 50,000 clones, over 90% recorded once. The sequenced sample consisted of peripheral blood. The chain employs TRBV4-1 and TRBJ1-5; 7 bases agree with TRBD1. The clonotype originates from a man aged 55 to 70 with COVID-19, enrolled during active disease. The CDR3 DNA sequence: TGCGCCAGCAGCCAAGTGCAGGGGGATCAGCCCCAGCATTTT. Translating gives CASSQVQGDQPQHF.